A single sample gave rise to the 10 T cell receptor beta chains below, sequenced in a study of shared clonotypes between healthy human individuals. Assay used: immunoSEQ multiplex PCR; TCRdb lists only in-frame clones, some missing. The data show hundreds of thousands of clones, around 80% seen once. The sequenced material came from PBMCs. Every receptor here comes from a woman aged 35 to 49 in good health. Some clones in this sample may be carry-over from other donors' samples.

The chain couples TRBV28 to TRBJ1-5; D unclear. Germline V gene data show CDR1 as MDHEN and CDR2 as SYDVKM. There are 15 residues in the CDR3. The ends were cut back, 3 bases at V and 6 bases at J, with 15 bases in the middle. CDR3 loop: CASSFRNLKGQPQHF. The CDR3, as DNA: TGTGCCAGCAGTTTCCGGAATTTAAAAGGTCAGCCCCAGCATTTT.

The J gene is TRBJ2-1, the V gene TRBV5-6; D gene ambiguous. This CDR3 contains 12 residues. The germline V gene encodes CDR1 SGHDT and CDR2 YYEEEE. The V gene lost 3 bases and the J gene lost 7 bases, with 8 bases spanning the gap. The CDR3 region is CASSSVNNEQFF. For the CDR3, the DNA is TGTGCCAGCAGCTCAGTCAATAATGAGCAGTTCTTC. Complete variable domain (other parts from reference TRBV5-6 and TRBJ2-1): DAGVTQSPTHLIKTRGQQVTLRCSPKSGHDTVSWYQQALGQGPQFIFQYYEEEERQRGNFPDRFSGHQFPNYSSELNVNALLLGDSALYLCASSSVNNEQFFGPGTRLTVL.

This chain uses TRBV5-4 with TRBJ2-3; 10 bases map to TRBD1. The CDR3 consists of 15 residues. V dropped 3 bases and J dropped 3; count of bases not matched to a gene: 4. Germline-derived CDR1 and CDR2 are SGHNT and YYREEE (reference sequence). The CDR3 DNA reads TGTGCCAGCAGCTCCCGGACAGGGGGGACAGATACGCAGTATTTT. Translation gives CASSSRTGGTDTQYF.

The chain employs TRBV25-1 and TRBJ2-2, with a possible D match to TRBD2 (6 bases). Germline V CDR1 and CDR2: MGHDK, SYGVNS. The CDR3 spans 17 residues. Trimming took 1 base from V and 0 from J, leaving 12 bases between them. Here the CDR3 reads CASSEWAGKANTGELFF. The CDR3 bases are TGTGCCAGCAGTGAATGGGCGGGGAAAGCGAACACCGGGGAGCTGTTTTTT.

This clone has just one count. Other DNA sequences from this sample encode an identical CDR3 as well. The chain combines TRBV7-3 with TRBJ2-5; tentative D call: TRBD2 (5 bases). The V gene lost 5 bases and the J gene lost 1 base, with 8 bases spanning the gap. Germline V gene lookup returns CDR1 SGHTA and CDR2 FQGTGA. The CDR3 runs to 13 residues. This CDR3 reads CASSPGSQETQYF. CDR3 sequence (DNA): TGTGCCAGCAGCCCGGGGTCCCAAGAGACCCAGTACTTC.

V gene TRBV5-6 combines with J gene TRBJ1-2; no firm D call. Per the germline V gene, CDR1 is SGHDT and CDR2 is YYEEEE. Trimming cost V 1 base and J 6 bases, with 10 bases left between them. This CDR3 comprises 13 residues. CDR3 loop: CASSLLLGNGYTF. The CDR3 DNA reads TGTGCCAGCAGCTTGCTTCTGGGGAATGGCTACACCTTC.

The CDR3 protein is CAISDTENTEAFF. Written as DNA, the CDR3 is TGTGCCATCAGTGACACAGAGAACACTGAAGCTTTCTTT. The chain combines TRBV10-3 with TRBJ1-1; no clear D gene. CDR1 and CDR2 (germline): ENHRY, SYGVKD. The CDR3 loop spans 13 amino acids. V lost 3 bases to trimming and J lost 1 base, with 6 bases between them.

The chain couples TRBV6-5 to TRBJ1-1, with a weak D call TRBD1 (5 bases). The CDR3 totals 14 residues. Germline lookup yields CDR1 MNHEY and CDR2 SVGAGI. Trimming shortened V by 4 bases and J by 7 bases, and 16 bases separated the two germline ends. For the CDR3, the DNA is TGTGCCAGCAGTTTTCGGGTCGGGGACGGTGAAGCTTTCTTT. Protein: CASSFRVGDGEAFF.

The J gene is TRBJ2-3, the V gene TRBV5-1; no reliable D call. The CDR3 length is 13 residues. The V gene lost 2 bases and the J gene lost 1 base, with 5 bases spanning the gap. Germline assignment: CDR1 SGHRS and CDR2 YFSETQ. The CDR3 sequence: CASSFQGTDTQYF. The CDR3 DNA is TGCGCCAGCAGCTTCCAGGGCACAGATACGCAGTATTTT.

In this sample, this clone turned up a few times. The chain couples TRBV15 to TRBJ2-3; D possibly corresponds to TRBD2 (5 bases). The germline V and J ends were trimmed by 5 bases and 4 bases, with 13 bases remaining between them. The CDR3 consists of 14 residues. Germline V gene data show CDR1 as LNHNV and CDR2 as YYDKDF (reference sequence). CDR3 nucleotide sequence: TGTGCCACCAGCGGTCGAACAGCGGCAGATACGCAGTATTTT. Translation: CATSGRTAADTQYF.